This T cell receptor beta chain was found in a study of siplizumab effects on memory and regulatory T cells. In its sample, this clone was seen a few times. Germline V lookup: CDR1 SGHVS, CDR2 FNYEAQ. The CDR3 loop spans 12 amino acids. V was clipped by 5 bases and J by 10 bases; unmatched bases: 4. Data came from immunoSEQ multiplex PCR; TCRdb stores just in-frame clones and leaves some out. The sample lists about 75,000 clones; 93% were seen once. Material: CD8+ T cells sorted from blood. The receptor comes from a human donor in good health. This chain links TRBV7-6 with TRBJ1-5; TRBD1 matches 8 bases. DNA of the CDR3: TGTGCCAGCAGCCTAGGGACAGGTCCCCAGCATTTT. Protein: CASSLGTGPQHF.